This T cell receptor (beta chain) was profiled in a study of response to subunit inactivated influenza vaccine. Study findings and constraints: Authors suggested each seasonal influenza vaccination recruits few new T cells.

About this clonotype: No antigen is known for it.

Trimming removed 3 bases from V and 4 bases from J; junction bases left unmatched: 14. Germline V gives CDR1 LGHNA, CDR2 YNFKEQ. The CDR3 is 18 amino acids. TCRdb processed the RT-PCR reads anew with MiXCR; each CDR3 protein has one entry. The sample holds a few hundred thousand distinct CDR3 sequences; approximately 14% are singletons and the top ten take approximately 10%. Sequenced material: PBMCs from blood, taken 11 to 12 days after vaccination. The chain has TRBV4-2 and TRBJ2-2; 7 bases match TRBD2. This sequence originates from a man aged 45-65 years who received an inactivated influenza vaccine. The CDR3 DNA follows: TGTGCCAGCAGCCAGGAAAAGCCGGGACTAAGTCGCACCGGGGAGCTGTTTTTT. Protein: CASSQEKPGLSRTGELFF.